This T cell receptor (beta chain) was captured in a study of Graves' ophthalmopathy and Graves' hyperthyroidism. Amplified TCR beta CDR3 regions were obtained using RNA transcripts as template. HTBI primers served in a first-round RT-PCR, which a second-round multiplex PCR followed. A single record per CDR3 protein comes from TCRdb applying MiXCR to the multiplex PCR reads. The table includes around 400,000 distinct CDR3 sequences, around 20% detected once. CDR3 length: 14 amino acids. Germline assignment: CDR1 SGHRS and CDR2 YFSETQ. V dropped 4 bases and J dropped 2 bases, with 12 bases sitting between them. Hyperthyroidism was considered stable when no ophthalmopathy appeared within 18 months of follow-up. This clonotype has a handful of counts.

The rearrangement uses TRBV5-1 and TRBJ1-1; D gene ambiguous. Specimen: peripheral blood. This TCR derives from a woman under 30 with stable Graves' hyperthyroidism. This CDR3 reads CASSPVGSNTEAFF. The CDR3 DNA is TGCGCCAGCAGCCCAGTCGGGTCTAACACTGAAGCTTTCTTT. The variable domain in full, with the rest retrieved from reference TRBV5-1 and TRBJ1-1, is KAGVTQTPRYLIKTRGQQVTLSCSPISGHRSVSWYQQTPGQGLQFLFEYFSETQRNKGNFPGRFSGRQFSNSRSEMNVSTLELGDSALYLCASSPVGSNTEAFFGQGTRLTVV.